This T cell receptor beta chain was captured in a study of human T cells and chemical hapten exposure. Looking at the study overall: Minor pooled library volume differences mainly drove per-sample TCR yield variation. Study results and limitations: High-frequency TCRs, those above 1 in 1000, stayed the same after DPC sensitization.

Many counts were recorded for this clonotype. Its antigen is still unknown. Individual cDNA molecules (in the library) carried attached unique molecular identifiers. Original methodology: The median was roughly 95,000 TCRs per sample, ranging about 20,000 to 690,600. TCRdb passed the 5' RACE reads through MiXCR, listing each CDR3 protein once. The V and J calls and clone size come from TCRdb's table, not from the authors' own analysis. The profile shows more than 140,000 distinct CDR3 sequences, approximately 4% of them singletons. V was cut by 4 bases and J by 2 bases, with 12 bases left in between. The CDR3 has 15 amino acids. Germline values: CDR1 SGHAT, CDR2 FQNNGV. Someone pulled total RNA out of unfractionated whole blood.

This receptor was identified in a female donor in good health. This rearrangement joins TRBV11-2 to TRBJ1-3, with D maybe TRBD1 (6 bases). CDR3 loop: CASSSQGGTGNTIYF. CDR3 nucleotides: TGTGCCAGCAGCTCCCAAGGGGGGACTGGAAACACCATATATTTT.